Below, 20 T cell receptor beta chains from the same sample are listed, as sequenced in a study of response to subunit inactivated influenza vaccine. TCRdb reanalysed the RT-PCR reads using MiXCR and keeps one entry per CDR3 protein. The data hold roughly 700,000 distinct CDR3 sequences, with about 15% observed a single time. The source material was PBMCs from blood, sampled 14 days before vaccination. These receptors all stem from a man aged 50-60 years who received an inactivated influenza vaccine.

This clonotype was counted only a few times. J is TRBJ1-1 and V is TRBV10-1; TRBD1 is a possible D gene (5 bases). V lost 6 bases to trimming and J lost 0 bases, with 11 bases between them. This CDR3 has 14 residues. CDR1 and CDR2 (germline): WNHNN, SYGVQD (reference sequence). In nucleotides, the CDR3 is TGCGCCAGCAGGCCTACAGGAATGAACACTGAAGCTTTCTTT. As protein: CASRPTGMNTEAFF.

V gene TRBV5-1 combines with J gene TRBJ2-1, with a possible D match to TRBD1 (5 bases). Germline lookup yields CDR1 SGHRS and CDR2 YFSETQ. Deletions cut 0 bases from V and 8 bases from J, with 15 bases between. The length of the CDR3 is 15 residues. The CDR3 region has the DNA TGCGCCAGCAGCTTGGCCCTATCAGGGCGCGATGAGCAGTTCTTC. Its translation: CASSLALSGRDEQFF.

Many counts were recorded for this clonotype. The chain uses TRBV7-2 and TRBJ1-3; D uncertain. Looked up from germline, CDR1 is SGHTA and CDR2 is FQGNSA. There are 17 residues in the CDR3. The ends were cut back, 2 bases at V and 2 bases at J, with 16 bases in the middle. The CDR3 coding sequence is TGTGCCAGCAGCTTATTTACTACAGACCTCGCTGGAAACACCATATATTTT. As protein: CASSLFTTDLAGNTIYF. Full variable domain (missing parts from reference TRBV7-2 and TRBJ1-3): GAGVSQSPSNKVTEKGKDVELRCDPISGHTALYWYRQSLGQGLEFLIYFQGNSAPDKSGLPSDRFSAERTGGSVSTLTIQRTQQEDSAVYLCASSLFTTDLAGNTIYFGEGSWLTVV.

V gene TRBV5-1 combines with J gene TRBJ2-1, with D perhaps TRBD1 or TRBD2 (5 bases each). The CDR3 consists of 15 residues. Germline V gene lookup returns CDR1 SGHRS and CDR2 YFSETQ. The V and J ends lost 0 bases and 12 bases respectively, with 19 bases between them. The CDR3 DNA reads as TGCGCCAGCAGCTTGGAGTTGGGGCCCCCTCGGGGGCAGTTCTTC. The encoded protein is CASSLELGPPRGQFF.

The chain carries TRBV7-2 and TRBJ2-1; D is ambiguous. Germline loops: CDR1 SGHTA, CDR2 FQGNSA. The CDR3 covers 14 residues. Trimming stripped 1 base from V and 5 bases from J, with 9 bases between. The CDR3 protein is CASSLVSSNNEQFF. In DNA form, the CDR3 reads TGTGCCAGCAGCTTAGTCAGCAGCAACAATGAGCAGTTCTTC.

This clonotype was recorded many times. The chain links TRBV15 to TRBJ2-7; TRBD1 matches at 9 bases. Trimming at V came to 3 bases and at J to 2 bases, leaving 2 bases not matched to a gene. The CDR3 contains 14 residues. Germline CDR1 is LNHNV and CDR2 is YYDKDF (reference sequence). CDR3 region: CATSRDRGPYEQYF. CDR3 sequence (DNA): TGTGCCACCAGCAGGGACAGGGGCCCCTACGAGCAGTACTTC.

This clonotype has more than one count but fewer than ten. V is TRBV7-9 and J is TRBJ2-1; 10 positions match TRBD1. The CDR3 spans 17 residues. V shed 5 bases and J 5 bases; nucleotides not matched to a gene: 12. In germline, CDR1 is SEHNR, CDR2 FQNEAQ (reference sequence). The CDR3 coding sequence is TGTGCCAGCAGCCCTAGGGACAGGGGTCGCAGGAACAATGAGCAGTTCTTC. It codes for CASSPRDRGRRNNEQFF.

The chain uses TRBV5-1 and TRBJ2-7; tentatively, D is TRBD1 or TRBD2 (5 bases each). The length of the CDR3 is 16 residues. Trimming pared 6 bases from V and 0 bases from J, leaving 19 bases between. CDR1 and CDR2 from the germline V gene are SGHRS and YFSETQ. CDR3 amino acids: CASTAVGTGSSYEQYF. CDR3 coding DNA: TGCGCCAGCACAGCTGTGGGGACCGGAAGCTCCTACGAGCAGTACTTC.

CDR3 sequence: CASSAGPRELFF. CDR3 nucleotides: TGTGCCAGCAGTGCGGGGCCCCGGGAGCTGTTTTTT. The chain joins TRBV6-5 to TRBJ2-2; a possible D gene is TRBD2 (6 bases). Deletions cut 5 bases from V and 9 bases from J, with 10 bases between. This CDR3 contains 12 residues. Per germline, CDR1 MNHEY and CDR2 SVGAGI.

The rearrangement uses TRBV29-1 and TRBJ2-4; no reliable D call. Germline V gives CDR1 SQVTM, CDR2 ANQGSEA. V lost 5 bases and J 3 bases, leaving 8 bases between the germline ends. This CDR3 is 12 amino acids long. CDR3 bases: TGCAGCGTTTTGGATAACAAAAACATTCAGTACTTC. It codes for CSVLDNKNIQYF.

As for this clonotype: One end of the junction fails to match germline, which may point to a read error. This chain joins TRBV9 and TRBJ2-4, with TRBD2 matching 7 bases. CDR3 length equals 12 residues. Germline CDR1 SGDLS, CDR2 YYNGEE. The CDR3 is CAGSAWGGRLYF. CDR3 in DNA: TGTGCCGGCAGCGCGTGGGGGGGACGATTGTACTTC.

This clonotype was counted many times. This CDR3 is CAISELGTQNQPQHF. The CDR3 nucleotides read TGTGCCATCAGTGAGCTGGGGACACAGAATCAGCCCCAGCATTTT. This chain uses TRBV10-3 with TRBJ1-5, with a tentative D call TRBD1 (6 bases). Germline CDR1 is ENHRY and CDR2 is SYGVKD. V was pared by 2 bases and J by 4 bases, with 12 bases between. The CDR3 contains 15 residues.

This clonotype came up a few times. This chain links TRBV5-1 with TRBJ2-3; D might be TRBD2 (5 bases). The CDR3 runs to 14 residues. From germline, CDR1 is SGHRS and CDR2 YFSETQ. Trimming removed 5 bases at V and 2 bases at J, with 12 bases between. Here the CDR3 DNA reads TGCGCCAGCAGAAAGGACTTGACCACAGATACGCAGTATTTT. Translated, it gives CASRKDLTTDTQYF.

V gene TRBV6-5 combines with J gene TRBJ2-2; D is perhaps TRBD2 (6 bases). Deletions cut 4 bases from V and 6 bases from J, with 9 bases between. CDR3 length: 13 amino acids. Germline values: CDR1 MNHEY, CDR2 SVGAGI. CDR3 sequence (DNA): TGTGCCAGCAGTTCCGCGGGGTCCGGGGAGCTGTTTTTT. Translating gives CASSSAGSGELFF.

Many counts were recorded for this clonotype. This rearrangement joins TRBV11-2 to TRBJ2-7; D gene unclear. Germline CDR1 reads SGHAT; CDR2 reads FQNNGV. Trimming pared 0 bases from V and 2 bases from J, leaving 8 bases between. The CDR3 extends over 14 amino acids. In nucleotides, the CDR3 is TGTGCCAGCAGCTTAGATGGTTCTGCCTACGAGCAGTACTTC. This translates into CASSLDGSAYEQYF.

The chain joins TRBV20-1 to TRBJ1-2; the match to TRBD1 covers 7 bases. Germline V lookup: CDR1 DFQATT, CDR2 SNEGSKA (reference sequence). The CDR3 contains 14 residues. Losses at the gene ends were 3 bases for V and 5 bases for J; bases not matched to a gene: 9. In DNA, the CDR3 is TGCAGTGCTAGGGAAGACAGGGCTTCGTATGGCTACACCTTC. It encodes CSAREDRASYGYTF.

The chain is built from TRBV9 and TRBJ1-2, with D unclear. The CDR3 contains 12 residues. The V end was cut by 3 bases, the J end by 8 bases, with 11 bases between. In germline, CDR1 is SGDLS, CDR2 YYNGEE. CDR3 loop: CASSDWTQGYTF. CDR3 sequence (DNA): TGTGCCAGCAGCGACTGGACCCAGGGCTACACCTTC.

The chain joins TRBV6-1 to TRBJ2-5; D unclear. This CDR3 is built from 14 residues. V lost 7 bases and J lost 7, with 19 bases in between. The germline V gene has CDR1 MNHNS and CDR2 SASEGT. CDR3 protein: CASMPRSPMGTQYF. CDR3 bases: TGTGCCAGCATGCCCCGCAGCCCTATGGGGACCCAGTACTTC.

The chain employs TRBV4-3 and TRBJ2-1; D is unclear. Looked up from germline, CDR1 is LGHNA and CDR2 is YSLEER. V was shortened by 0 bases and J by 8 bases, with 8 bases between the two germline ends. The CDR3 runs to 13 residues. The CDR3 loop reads CASSQDRAYEQFF. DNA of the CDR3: TGCGCCAGCAGCCAAGATCGTGCGTATGAGCAGTTCTTC.

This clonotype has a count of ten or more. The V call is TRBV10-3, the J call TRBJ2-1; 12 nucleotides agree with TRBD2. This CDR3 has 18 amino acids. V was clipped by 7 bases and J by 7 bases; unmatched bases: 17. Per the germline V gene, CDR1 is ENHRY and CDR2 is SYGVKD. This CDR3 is CAITPFRLAGVEGNEQFF. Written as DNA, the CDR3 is TGTGCCATCACCCCCTTCAGACTAGCGGGAGTTGAGGGTAATGAGCAGTTCTTC.